The 21 T cell receptor beta chains below all came from one sample that was sequenced in a study of T cells in Graves' hyperthyroidism and ophthalmopathy. Researchers amplified the TCR beta CDR3 regions from RNA transcripts. A set of HTBI primers served as the primers for a first-round RT-PCR of the TCR CDR3. MiXCR, applied by TCRdb to the multiplex PCR reads, yields one record per CDR3 protein. The sample lists some 800,000 distinct CDR3 sequences, approximately 40% occurring once. Sequencing was carried out using blood. The receptor source for this set is a man aged 18 to 29 with Graves' hyperthyroidism.

A remark on this clonotype: Compared with germline, one end of the junction differs, possibly owing to a read error. The rearrangement joins TRBV6-6 to TRBJ1-5; 8 bases fit TRBD1. Germline loops: CDR1 MNHNY, CDR2 SVGAGI (reference sequence). The CDR3 length is 14 residues. The CDR3 DNA reads as TGTGCCAGCAGCCTCGGGACAGGCAATCAGCCCCAGCAATTT. It yields the protein CASSLGTGNQPQQF.

Only a few counts were recorded for this clonotype. The V and J genes are TRBV7-2 and TRBJ2-6; D remains unclear. CDR3 length equals 16 residues. CDR1 SGHTA and CDR2 FQGNSA come from the germline V gene. The V gene lost 3 bases and the J gene lost 0 bases, with 9 bases spanning the gap. The CDR3 protein is CASSLVAVSGANVLTF. The DNA for the CDR3 is TGTGCCAGCAGCTTGGTTGCGGTCTCTGGGGCCAACGTCCTGACTTTC.

This clonotype was seen ten or more times. The chain is built from TRBV25-1 and TRBJ1-1; 7 bases fit TRBD1. V gave up 4 bases and J gave up 11 bases; unmatched junction bases: 4. The CDR3 consists of 11 residues. CDR1 is MGHDK, CDR2 SYGVNS, per germline. The CDR3 loop reads CASSVGQEAFF. The DNA of the CDR3 is TGTGCCAGCAGTGTTGGACAGGAGGCTTTCTTT.

The sample holds a few counts of this clonotype. This chain links TRBV11-2 with TRBJ1-3; TRBD1 agrees at 7 bases. This CDR3 spans 15 amino acids. The trim removed 5 bases at V and 3 bases at J, leaving 7 bases unmatched. Germline CDR1 reads SGHAT; CDR2 reads FQNNGV. The CDR3: CASSPSDRVGNTIYF. As DNA, the CDR3 is TGTGCCAGCAGCCCGTCCGACAGGGTTGGAAACACCATATATTTT.

The V and J genes are TRBV5-1 and TRBJ2-5; TRBD1 aligns across 8 bases. The J segment lost 5 bases and the V segment lost 3 bases, leaving 6 bases of the junction unmatched. This CDR3 is built from 14 residues. Germline V CDR1 and CDR2: SGHRS, YFSETQ. CDR3 sequence reads: CASSWTGILETQYF. CDR3 nucleotide sequence: TGCGCCAGCAGCTGGACAGGGATTTTGGAGACCCAGTACTTC.

This clonotype has only a few counts. This chain joins TRBV5-1 and TRBJ1-2; 10 nucleotides match TRBD1. The CDR3 sequence is 17 residues long. The J segment lost 13 bases and the V segment lost 0 bases, leaving 18 bases of the junction unmatched. Germline assignment: CDR1 SGHRS and CDR2 YFSETQ. The CDR3 loop reads CASSLGFEYGTGDLCTF. For the CDR3, the DNA is TGCGCCAGCAGCTTGGGATTTGAGTACGGGACAGGGGATTTGTGCACCTTC. Filled out from reference TRBV5-1 and TRBJ1-2, the complete variable domain reads KAGVTQTPRYLIKTRGQQVTLSCSPISGHRSVSWYQQTPGQGLQFLFEYFSETQRNKGNFPGRFSGRQFSNSRSEMNVSTLELGDSALYLCASSLGFEYGTGDLCTFGSGTRLTVV.

Of note for this clonotype: One junction end does not reproduce the germline sequence, and a read error may be involved. This chain joins TRBV2 and TRBJ1-2; no definite D call. This CDR3 has 12 residues. The germline gives CDR1 SNHLY, CDR2 FYNNEI. The CDR3 loop is CASSGIGDGYTF. CDR3 bases: TGTGCCAGCAGTGGAATCGGGGATGGCTACACTTTC.

There are a few counts of this clonotype. The rearrangement joins TRBV7-8 to TRBJ2-5; tentative D call: TRBD2 (6 bases). Germline-derived CDR1 and CDR2 are SGHVS and FQNEAQ. The CDR3 totals 14 residues. V lost 5 bases, J lost 3 bases, and 13 bases lay in between. CDR3 DNA sequence: TGTGCCAGCAGCACTCTGGGCGGGGAAGAGACCCAGTACTTC. The encoded protein is CASSTLGGEETQYF.

This clonotype was detected only a few times. CDR3 amino acids: CASSIDEGYTF. The CDR3 DNA follows: TGTGCCAGCAGCATAGATGAGGGCTACACCTTC. This chain joins TRBV6-5 and TRBJ1-2; D not resolved. Germline V gene sequence: CDR1 MNHEY, CDR2 SVGAGI. Trimming pared 6 bases from V and 8 bases from J, leaving 10 bases between. This CDR3 is built from 11 residues.

At least ten counts were recorded for this clonotype. The chain links TRBV10-3 to TRBJ2-7, with no clear D. Germline CDR1 and CDR2: ENHRY and SYGVKD. The CDR3 consists of 14 residues. Between the trimmed V and J ends, which lost 4 bases and 0 bases, there was a span of 10 bases. CDR3 nucleotide sequence: TGTGCCATCAGTGTGGCTGGTAGCTCCTACGAGCAGTACTTC. Translating gives CAISVAGSSYEQYF.

This clonotype was seen repeatedly, ten times or more. The CDR3 spells CASSSQGIEAFF. CDR3 DNA sequence: TGCGCCAGCAGCTCGCAGGGGATTGAAGCTTTCTTT. The chain couples TRBV5-1 to TRBJ1-1, with D perhaps TRBD1 (6 bases). The CDR3 loop spans 12 amino acids. From germline, CDR1 is SGHRS and CDR2 YFSETQ. The ends were cut back, 3 bases at V and 7 bases at J, with 10 bases in the middle. Full variable domain (rest looked up from reference TRBV5-1 and TRBJ1-1): KAGVTQTPRYLIKTRGQQVTLSCSPISGHRSVSWYQQTPGQGLQFLFEYFSETQRNKGNFPGRFSGRQFSNSRSEMNVSTLELGDSALYLCASSSQGIEAFFGQGTRLTVV.

The V and J genes are TRBV2 and TRBJ1-6; 11 nucleotides match TRBD1. V dropped 8 bases and J dropped 7; count of bases not matched to a gene: 1. Germline-derived CDR1 and CDR2 are SNHLY and FYNNEI. This CDR3 has 13 residues. The CDR3 protein is CASGTGGNSPLHF. The CDR3 coding sequence is TGTGCCAGCGGGACAGGGGGGAATTCACCCCTCCACTTT.

This clonotype turned up a few times. V gene TRBV10-3 combines with J gene TRBJ2-7; 7 positions match TRBD2. Germline CDR1 reads ENHRY; CDR2 reads SYGVKD. The CDR3 is 14 amino acids. With V trimmed by 10 bases and J by 3 bases, 12 bases remained unmatched. The CDR3: CASVQRERDYEQYF. CDR3 DNA: TGTGCCAGCGTCCAACGGGAGCGGGACTACGAGCAGTACTTC.

The table lists this clonotype with many counts. This sequence joins TRBV7-8 and TRBJ2-5, with no clear D. The germline gives CDR1 SGHVS, CDR2 FQNEAQ. Trimming cost V 3 bases and J 5 bases, with 10 bases left between them. This CDR3 spans 13 amino acids. The CDR3 bases are TGTGCCAGCAGCTTCCCAGTAGCTGAGACCCAGTACTTC. Amino acid sequence: CASSFPVAETQYF.

This clonotype has a handful of counts. The gene calls are TRBV28 and TRBJ1-6; D may be TRBD1 (5 bases). V was trimmed by 4 bases and J by 7 bases, leaving 14 bases between them. The CDR3 consists of 15 residues. Germline V lookup: CDR1 MDHEN, CDR2 SYDVKM. The CDR3 DNA reads as TGTGCCAGCAGTTCCGTTTTGGGGGGGAATTCACCCCTCCACTTT. It translates to CASSSVLGGNSPLHF.

This chain joins TRBV15 and TRBJ2-1; the D gene could be TRBD1 or TRBD2 (5 bases each). Germline V gene data show CDR1 as LNHNV and CDR2 as YYDKDF (reference sequence). V was pared by 1 base and J by 7 bases, with 14 bases between. This CDR3 contains 15 residues. CDR3 region: CATSRGAGSGNEQFF. The CDR3 DNA is TGTGCCACCAGCAGAGGGGCAGGGAGTGGGAATGAGCAGTTCTTC.

This clonotype showed up many times. The V call is TRBV29-1, the J call TRBJ2-5; no reliable D call. The V end lost 2 bases, the J end lost 5 bases, and 9 bases lay between the germline ends. CDR3 length equals 12 residues. Per the germline V gene, CDR1 is SQVTM and CDR2 is ANQGSEA. The CDR3 protein is CSVEQSGETQYF. CDR3 bases: TGCAGCGTTGAACAGTCTGGCGAGACCCAGTACTTC.

This clonotype was counted a few times. The chain has TRBV12-3 or TRBV12-4 and TRBJ1-4; D call uncertain. The V end lost 7 bases, the J end lost 4 bases, and 10 bases lay between the germline ends. This CDR3 is built from 13 residues. The CDR3 sequence: CASMSQVNEKLFF. CDR3 coding DNA: TGTGCCAGCATGTCTCAGGTTAATGAAAAACTGTTTTTT.

This clonotype occurred a few times. This sequence joins TRBV5-1 and TRBJ2-7, with 9 bases that match TRBD1. The CDR3 consists of 15 residues. CDR1 and CDR2 (germline): SGHRS, YFSETQ. Trimming at V came to 4 bases and at J to 5 bases, leaving 10 bases not matched to a gene. The CDR3 nucleotides are TGCGCCAGCAGCCAAGATGTATGGACAGGGGACGAGCAGTACTTC. This sequence encodes CASSQDVWTGDEQYF.

V is TRBV10-3 and J is TRBJ2-5, with D perhaps matching TRBD2 (6 bases). Germline V CDR1 and CDR2: ENHRY, SYGVKD. With 6 bases removed from V and 4 bases from J, the gap between germline ends came to 15 bases. CDR3 length: 14 residues. CDR3 residues: CAIRPWGAGETQYF. The CDR3 DNA is TGTGCCATCAGGCCCTGGGGAGCGGGAGAGACCCAGTACTTC.

This clonotype has at least ten counts. The chain links TRBV25-1 to TRBJ2-2, with a possible D match to TRBD2 (5 bases). The germline V and J ends were trimmed by 3 bases and 5 bases, with 13 bases remaining between them. Looked up from germline, CDR1 is MGHDK and CDR2 is SYGVNS. The CDR3 has 15 amino acids. CDR3 sequence reads: CASSDWTPGTGELFF. CDR3 nucleotides: TGTGCCAGCAGTGACTGGACCCCGGGGACCGGGGAGCTGTTTTTT.